Following are 9 T cell receptor beta chains from one sample sequenced in a study of blood T cell repertoires in COVID-19. Measured with immunoSEQ multiplex PCR; TCRdb has only the in-frame clones, and not every one. The table lists 110,000 or so clones, approximately 81% of them singletons. Sample: peripheral blood. These receptors came from a man aged 50 or older with acute or convalescent COVID-19.

The V and J genes are TRBV28 and TRBJ1-6, with TRBD1 as a possible D gene (5 bases). The V gene's germline CDR1 is MDHEN and CDR2 SYDVKM. This CDR3 spans 14 amino acids. The germline V and J ends were trimmed by 6 bases and 9 bases, with 15 bases remaining between them. The CDR3 nucleotides read TGTGCCAGCAGCCCGGGACTGTTTCCTTCACCCCTCCACTTT. The encoded protein is CASSPGLFPSPLHF.

This clone was recorded a few times. This rearrangement joins TRBV5-6 to TRBJ1-5; 10 bases fit TRBD1. CDR1 and CDR2 from the germline V gene are SGHDT and YYEEEE. The junction had 3 bases not matched to a gene; V was cut back by 4 bases and J by 2 bases. The CDR3 runs 15 residues. Here the CDR3 DNA reads TGTGCCAGCAGCCTTGGGACAGGGGGCAATCAGCCCCAGCATTTT. Translating gives CASSLGTGGNQPQHF.

The chain carries TRBV6-1 and TRBJ2-3; the D gene is possibly TRBD1 (5 bases). This CDR3 is built from 15 residues. V was trimmed by 3 bases and J by 0 bases, leaving 10 bases between them. Per germline, CDR1 MNHNS and CDR2 SASEGT. The CDR3 nucleotides read TGTGCCAGCAGTGAGGCGGACACTAGCACAGATACGCAGTATTTT. Protein: CASSEADTSTDTQYF.

The chain couples TRBV9 to TRBJ1-4; D unclear. From germline, CDR1 is SGDLS and CDR2 YYNGEE. V was pared by 0 bases and J by 2 bases, with 8 bases between. This CDR3 spans 15 amino acids. CDR3 amino acids: CASSVGSHTNEKLFF. CDR3 nucleotides: TGTGCCAGCAGCGTAGGGAGCCATACTAATGAAAAACTGTTTTTT. Complete variable domain (other parts from reference TRBV9 and TRBJ1-4): DSGVTQTPKHLITATGQRVTLRCSPRSGDLSVYWYQQSLDQGLQFLIQYYNGEERAKGNILERFSAQQFPDLHSELNLSSLELGDSALYFCASSVGSHTNEKLFFGSGTQLSVL.

V gene TRBV7-6 combines with J gene TRBJ1-2, with no clear D. The V gene lost 8 bases and the J gene lost 5 bases, with 24 bases spanning the gap. The length of the CDR3 is 16 residues. Germline loops: CDR1 SGHVS, CDR2 FNYEAQ. As DNA, the CDR3 is TGTGCCAGCCCACCGGGGATCCGGCAGCTACTTTATGGCTACACCTTC. Its translation: CASPPGIRQLLYGYTF.

This clone appeared once. The chain recombines TRBV7-8 with TRBJ2-1, with 8 bases fitting TRBD2. CDR1 is SGHVS and CDR2 is FQNEAQ in the germline V gene. The CDR3 runs to 15 residues. The V gene end was trimmed by 8 bases and the J gene end by 4 bases; junction bases not matched to a gene: 10. CDR3: CASGKTSGKYNEQFF. Here the CDR3 DNA reads TGTGCCAGCGGCAAAACTAGCGGCAAATACAATGAGCAGTTCTTC.

This clone has just a few counts. CDR3 DNA sequence: TGTGCCAGCATCCCCGGGAGACAAGAGACCCAGTACTTC. Protein: CASIPGRQETQYF. The chain carries TRBV28 and TRBJ2-5; TRBD2 might be the D (6 bases). V shed 7 bases and J shed 2 bases, with 11 bases lying between them. Germline V gene lookup returns CDR1 MDHEN and CDR2 SYDVKM. The CDR3 totals 13 residues.

The chain couples TRBV5-1 to TRBJ2-7; 7 nucleotides align to TRBD1. With V trimmed by 4 bases and J by 3 bases, 4 bases remained unmatched. The length of the CDR3 is 13 residues. Germline CDR1 reads SGHRS; CDR2 reads YFSETQ. CDR3 sequence: CASSGTASYEQYF. The CDR3 region has the DNA TGCGCCAGCAGCGGGACAGCCAGCTACGAGCAGTACTTC.

The V and J genes are TRBV2 and TRBJ2-2; 8 bases line up with TRBD1. Germline CDR1 is SNHLY and CDR2 is FYNNEI. CDR3 length: 15 amino acids. Trimming at V came to 5 bases and at J to 5 bases, leaving 7 bases not matched to a gene. This CDR3 is CASSKTRQGTGELFF. CDR3 coding DNA: TGTGCCAGCAGTAAAACTCGACAGGGGACCGGGGAGCTGTTTTTT.